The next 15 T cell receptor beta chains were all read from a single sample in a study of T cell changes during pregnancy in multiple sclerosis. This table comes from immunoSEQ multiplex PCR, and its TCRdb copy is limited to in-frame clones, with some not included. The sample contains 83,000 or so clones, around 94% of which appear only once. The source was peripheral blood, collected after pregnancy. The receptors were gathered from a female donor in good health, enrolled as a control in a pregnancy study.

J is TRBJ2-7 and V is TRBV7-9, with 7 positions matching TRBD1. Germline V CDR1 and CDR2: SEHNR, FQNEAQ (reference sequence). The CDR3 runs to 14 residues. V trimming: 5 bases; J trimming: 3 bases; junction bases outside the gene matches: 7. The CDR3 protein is CASSGRDRNYEQYF. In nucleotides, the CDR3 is TGTGCCAGCAGCGGAAGGGACAGAAACTACGAGCAGTACTTC. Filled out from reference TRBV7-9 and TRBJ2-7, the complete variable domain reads DTGVSQNPRHKITKRGQNVTFRCDPISEHNRLYWYRQTLGQGPEFLTYFQNEAQLEKSRLLSDRFSAERPKGSFSTLEIQRTEQGDSAMYLCASSGRDRNYEQYFGPGTRLTVT.

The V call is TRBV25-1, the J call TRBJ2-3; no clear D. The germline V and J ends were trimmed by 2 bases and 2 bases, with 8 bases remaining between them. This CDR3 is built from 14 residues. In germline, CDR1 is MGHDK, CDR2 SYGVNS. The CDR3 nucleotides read TGTGCCAGCAGTGAAAGCTACCCCACAGATACGCAGTATTTT. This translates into CASSESYPTDTQYF.

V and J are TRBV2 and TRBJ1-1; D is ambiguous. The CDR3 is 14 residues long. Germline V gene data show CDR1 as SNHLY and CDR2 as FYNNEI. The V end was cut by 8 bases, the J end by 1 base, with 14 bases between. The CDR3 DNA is TGTGCCAGCCTCTCCGAGCCTTCGAACACTGAAGCTTTCTTT. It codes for CASLSEPSNTEAFF.

The CDR3: CASSLTGQNNEKLFF. CDR3 nucleotides: TGCGCCAGCAGCTTGACGGGACAGAATAATGAAAAACTGTTTTTT. V and J are TRBV5-1 and TRBJ1-4, with TRBD1 matching over 7 bases. CDR3 size: 15 residues. V shed 1 base, J shed 4 bases, and the junction held 4 bases outside the gene matches. Germline CDR1 reads SGHRS; CDR2 reads YFSETQ.

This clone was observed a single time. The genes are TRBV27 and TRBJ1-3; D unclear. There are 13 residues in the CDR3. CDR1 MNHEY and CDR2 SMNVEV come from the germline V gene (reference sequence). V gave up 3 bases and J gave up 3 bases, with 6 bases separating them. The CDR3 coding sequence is TGTGCCAGCAGTTTGAGGGATGGAAACACCATATATTTT. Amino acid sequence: CASSLRDGNTIYF.

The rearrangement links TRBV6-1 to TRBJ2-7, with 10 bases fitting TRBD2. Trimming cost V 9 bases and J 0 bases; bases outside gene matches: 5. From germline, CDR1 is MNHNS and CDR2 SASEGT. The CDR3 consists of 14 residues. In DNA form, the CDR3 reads TGTGCCAGTGTCCTAGCGGGGGTCTCCTACGAGCAGTACTTC. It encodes CASVLAGVSYEQYF.

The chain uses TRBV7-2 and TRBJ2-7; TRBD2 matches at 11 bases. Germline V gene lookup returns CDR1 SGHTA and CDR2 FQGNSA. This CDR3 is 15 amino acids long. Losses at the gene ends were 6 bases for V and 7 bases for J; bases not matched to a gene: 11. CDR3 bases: TGTGCCAGCAGTTCCGGGGTAGCGGGAGGGGTGGAGCAGTACTTC. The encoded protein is CASSSGVAGGVEQYF.

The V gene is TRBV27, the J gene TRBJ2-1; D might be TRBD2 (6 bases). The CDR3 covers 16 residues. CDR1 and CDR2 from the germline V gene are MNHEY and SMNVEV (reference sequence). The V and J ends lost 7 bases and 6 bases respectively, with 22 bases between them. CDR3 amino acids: CASTHLGAGWGNEQFF. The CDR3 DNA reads TGTGCCAGCACCCACCTGGGAGCGGGTTGGGGCAATGAGCAGTTCTTC.

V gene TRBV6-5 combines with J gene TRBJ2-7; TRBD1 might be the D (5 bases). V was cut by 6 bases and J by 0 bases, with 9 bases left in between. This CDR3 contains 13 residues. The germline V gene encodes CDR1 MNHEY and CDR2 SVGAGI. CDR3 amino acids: CASSGHTSYEQYF. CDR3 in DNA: TGTGCCAGCAGCGGACATACCTCCTACGAGCAGTACTTC.

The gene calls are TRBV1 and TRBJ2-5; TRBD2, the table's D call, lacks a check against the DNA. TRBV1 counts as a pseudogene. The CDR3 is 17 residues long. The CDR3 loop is CTSSMTSVREYQETQYF. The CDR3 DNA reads TGCACCAGCAGTATGACTAGCGTGCGGGAGTACCAAGAGACCCAGTACTTC.

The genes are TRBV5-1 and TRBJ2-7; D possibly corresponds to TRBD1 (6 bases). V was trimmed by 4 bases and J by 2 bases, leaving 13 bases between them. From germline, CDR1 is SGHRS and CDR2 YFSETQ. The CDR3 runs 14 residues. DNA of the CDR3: TGCGCCAGCAGCGAACAGGGTCCCCCCTACGAGCAGTACTTC. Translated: CASSEQGPPYEQYF.

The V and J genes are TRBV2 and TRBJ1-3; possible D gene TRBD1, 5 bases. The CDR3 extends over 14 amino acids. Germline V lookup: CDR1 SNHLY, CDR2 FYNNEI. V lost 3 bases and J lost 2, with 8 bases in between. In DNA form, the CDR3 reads TGTGCCAGCAGTGATCAAGGGGCTGGAAACACCATATATTTT. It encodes CASSDQGAGNTIYF.

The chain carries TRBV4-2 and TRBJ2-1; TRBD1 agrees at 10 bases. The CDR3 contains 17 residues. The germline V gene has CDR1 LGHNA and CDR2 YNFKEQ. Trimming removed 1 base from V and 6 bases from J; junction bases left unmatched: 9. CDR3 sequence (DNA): TGTGCCAGCAGCCAAGGGGGACAGGGGTTGGGATTCAATGAGCAGTTCTTC. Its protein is CASSQGGQGLGFNEQFF.

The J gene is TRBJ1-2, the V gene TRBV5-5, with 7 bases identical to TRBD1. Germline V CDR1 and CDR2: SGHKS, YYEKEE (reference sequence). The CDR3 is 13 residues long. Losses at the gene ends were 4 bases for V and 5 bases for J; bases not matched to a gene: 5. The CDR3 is CASSPGTAYGYTF. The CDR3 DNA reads TGTGCCAGCAGCCCCGGGACAGCTTATGGCTACACCTTC.

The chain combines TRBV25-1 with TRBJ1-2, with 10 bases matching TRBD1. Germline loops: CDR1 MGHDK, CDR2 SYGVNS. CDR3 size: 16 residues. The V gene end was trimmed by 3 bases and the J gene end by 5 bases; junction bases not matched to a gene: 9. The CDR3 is CASSDPATGGVYGYTF. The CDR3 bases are TGTGCCAGCAGTGATCCTGCGACAGGGGGCGTGTATGGCTACACCTTC.